A selection of T cell receptor beta chains follows, all from one sample in a study of control samples from healthy donors and cancer patients. The data were produced by immunoSEQ multiplex PCR, yet TCRdb's version contains in-frame clones alone and is incomplete. The data hold around 140,000 clones, with about 90% observed a single time. Sequenced input: blood. Every receptor here comes from a man aged 25 to 45 in good health. CDR3s include the opening cysteine and the closing phenylalanine or tryptophan. The order of the fields is CDR3 length, V gene, J gene, D gene, clone size, CDR3 protein, CDR3 DNA. D genes are given only for firm matches. The listing skips clone size in some rows; elsewhere it reads once, few, many or a size class.

cdr3_length: 20; v_call: TRBV15; j_call: TRBJ2-2; d_call: TRBD2; clone_size: -; cdr3_aa: CATSRDLPSLAGTHTGELFF; cdr3_nt: TGTGCCACCAGCAGAGATCTACCCTCCTTAGCGGGAACACACACCGGGGAGCTGTTTTTT
cdr3_length: 14; v_call: TRBV20-1; j_call: TRBJ2-1; d_call: TRBD1; clone_size: -; cdr3_aa: CSASGLSQGSEQFF; cdr3_nt: TGCAGTGCTAGTGGGCTTTCACAGGGGAGTGAGCAGTTCTTC
cdr3_length: 14; v_call: TRBV9; j_call: TRBJ2-7; d_call: -; clone_size: -; cdr3_aa: CASSVGRGGNEQYF; cdr3_nt: TGTGCCAGCAGCGTCGGCAGGGGGGGGAACGAGCAGTACTTC
cdr3_length: 15; v_call: TRBV5-4; j_call: TRBJ2-1; d_call: TRBD2; clone_size: -; cdr3_aa: CASSDVAGGDNEQFF; cdr3_nt: TGTGCCAGCAGCGATGTAGCGGGGGGTGACAATGAGCAGTTCTTC
cdr3_length: 13; v_call: TRBV6-1; j_call: TRBJ1-4; d_call: -; clone_size: -; cdr3_aa: CASSDRVREKLFF; cdr3_nt: TGTGCCAGCAGTGACAGGGTGAGGGAAAAACTGTTTTTT
cdr3_length: 14; v_call: TRBV7-9; j_call: TRBJ1-2; d_call: -; clone_size: -; cdr3_aa: CASSPSGNSYGYTF; cdr3_nt: TGTGCCAGCAGCCCCTCAGGGAATAGCTATGGCTACACCTTC
cdr3_length: 10; v_call: TRBV2; j_call: TRBJ1-1; d_call: -; clone_size: -; cdr3_aa: CASIWGEAFF; cdr3_nt: TGTGCCAGCATTTGGGGTGAAGCTTTCTTT
cdr3_length: 16; v_call: TRBV30; j_call: TRBJ2-7; d_call: -; clone_size: once; cdr3_aa: CAWSVRATLSGYEQYF; cdr3_nt: TGTGCCTGGAGTGTACGGGCTACCCTTTCTGGCTACGAGCAGTACTTC
cdr3_length: 14; v_call: TRBV5-6; j_call: TRBJ2-3; d_call: -; clone_size: -; cdr3_aa: CASSLVRDTDTQYF; cdr3_nt: TGTGCCAGCAGCTTGGTTAGGGACACAGATACGCAGTATTTT
cdr3_length: 11; v_call: TRBV6-1; j_call: TRBJ2-3; d_call: -; clone_size: -; cdr3_aa: CASSEANTQYF; cdr3_nt: TGTGCCAGCAGTGAAGCCAATACGCAGTATTTT
cdr3_length: 13; v_call: TRBV27; j_call: TRBJ2-7; d_call: TRBD2; clone_size: -; cdr3_aa: CARVGSGGHEQYF; cdr3_nt: TGTGCCAGAGTGGGCAGCGGGGGCCACGAGCAGTACTTC
cdr3_length: 14; v_call: TRBV2; j_call: TRBJ2-3; d_call: -; clone_size: -; cdr3_aa: CASSVRGLADTQYF; cdr3_nt: TGTGCCAGCAGTGTGCGGGGTTTGGCAGATACGCAGTATTTT
cdr3_length: 17; v_call: TRBV5-1; j_call: TRBJ1-1; d_call: -; clone_size: -; cdr3_aa: CASSVNPTSRGNTEAFF; cdr3_nt: TGCGCCAGCAGCGTAAACCCGACGTCCCGAGGGAACACTGAAGCTTTCTTT
cdr3_length: 13; v_call: TRBV28; j_call: TRBJ1-4; d_call: -; clone_size: once; cdr3_aa: CASSLGSLLGLFF; cdr3_nt: TGTGCCAGCAGTTTAGGCTCCTTACTGGGACTGTTTTTT
cdr3_length: 12; v_call: TRBV11-1; j_call: TRBJ2-7; d_call: -; clone_size: -; cdr3_aa: CASSLPSYEQYF; cdr3_nt: TGTGCCAGCAGCTTACCTTCCTACGAGCAGTACTTC
cdr3_length: 14; v_call: TRBV12-5; j_call: TRBJ1-3; d_call: -; clone_size: -; cdr3_aa: CASGLAQEGNTIYF; cdr3_nt: TGTGCTAGTGGTTTGGCCCAGGAGGGAAACACCATATATTTT
cdr3_length: 14; v_call: TRBV6-2/TRBV6-3; j_call: TRBJ2-7; d_call: -; clone_size: -; cdr3_aa: CASSYKNRLYEQYF; cdr3_nt: TGTGCCAGCAGTTACAAAAACCGGCTCTACGAGCAGTACTTC
cdr3_length: 13; v_call: TRBV12-5; j_call: TRBJ2-1; d_call: -; clone_size: once; cdr3_aa: CASGLYGNNEQFF; cdr3_nt: TGTGCTAGTGGTTTGTACGGGAACAATGAGCAGTTCTTC
cdr3_length: 15; v_call: TRBV19; j_call: TRBJ1-6; d_call: TRBD1; clone_size: -; cdr3_aa: CASSPLAGGDSPLHF; cdr3_nt: TGTGCCAGTAGTCCCCTGGCAGGGGGCGATTCACCCCTCCACTTT
cdr3_length: 12; v_call: TRBV19; j_call: TRBJ2-3; d_call: TRBD1; clone_size: -; cdr3_aa: CASSGQGAEQYF; cdr3_nt: TGTGCCAGTAGTGGACAGGGGGCGGAGCAGTATTTT
cdr3_length: 15; v_call: TRBV30; j_call: TRBJ1-3; d_call: TRBD1; clone_size: -; cdr3_aa: CAWSVQTGKKNTIYF; cdr3_nt: TGTGCCTGGAGTGTACAGACAGGGAAGAAAAACACCATATATTTT
cdr3_length: 15; v_call: TRBV6-1; j_call: TRBJ1-6; d_call: -; clone_size: -; cdr3_aa: CASSERSSYNSPLHF; cdr3_nt: TGTGCCAGCAGTGAACGGAGCTCCTATAATTCACCCCTCCACTTT
cdr3_length: 15; v_call: TRBV3-1/TRBV3-2; j_call: TRBJ2-1; d_call: TRBD2; clone_size: -; cdr3_aa: CASRGLAGVYNEQFF; cdr3_nt: TGTGCCAGCAGAGGACTAGCGGGGGTTTACAATGAGCAGTTCTTC
cdr3_length: 13; v_call: TRBV10-2; j_call: TRBJ1-1; d_call: -; clone_size: -; cdr3_aa: CASSESTVTEAFF; cdr3_nt: TGCGCCAGCAGTGAGTCGACAGTCACTGAAGCTTTCTTT
cdr3_length: 16; v_call: TRBV11-2; j_call: TRBJ1-2; d_call: -; clone_size: once; cdr3_aa: CASSLMAGREDYGYTF; cdr3_nt: TGTGCCAGCAGCTTAATGGCAGGGAGAGAGGACTATGGCTACACCTTC
cdr3_length: 13; v_call: TRBV27; j_call: TRBJ1-1; d_call: -; clone_size: -; cdr3_aa: CASREGWNTEAFF; cdr3_nt: TGTGCCAGCAGGGAGGGTTGGAACACTGAAGCTTTCTTT
cdr3_length: 13; v_call: TRBV2; j_call: TRBJ1-5; d_call: -; clone_size: -; cdr3_aa: CASSGVGNQPQHF; cdr3_nt: TGTGCCAGCAGTGGGGTAGGCAATCAGCCCCAGCATTTT
cdr3_length: 12; v_call: TRBV6-5; j_call: TRBJ1-6; d_call: -; clone_size: few; cdr3_aa: CASSSVDSPLHF; cdr3_nt: TGTGCCAGCAGTTCGGTGGATTCACCCCTCCACTTT
cdr3_length: 17; v_call: TRBV7-9; j_call: TRBJ2-3; d_call: TRBD2; clone_size: -; cdr3_aa: CASSPRKLRGDTDTQYF; cdr3_nt: TGTGCCAGCAGCCCCCGTAAGTTGCGGGGGGACACAGATACGCAGTATTTT
cdr3_length: 12; v_call: TRBV6-5; j_call: TRBJ2-7; d_call: TRBD2; clone_size: -; cdr3_aa: CASSPAGAEQYF; cdr3_nt: TGTGCCAGCAGTCCAGCGGGAGCCGAGCAGTACTTC
cdr3_length: 18; v_call: TRBV10-2; j_call: TRBJ2-6; d_call: TRBD1; clone_size: -; cdr3_aa: CASSEQGQGAAGANVLTF; cdr3_nt: TGCGCCAGCAGTGAACAGGGACAGGGGGCGGCGGGGGCCAACGTCCTGACTTTC
cdr3_length: 13; v_call: TRBV9; j_call: TRBJ2-1; d_call: -; clone_size: -; cdr3_aa: CASSVSQGNEQFF; cdr3_nt: TGTGCCAGCAGCGTAAGTCAGGGGAATGAGCAGTTCTTC